This record concerns one T cell receptor (beta chain) sequence. Its antigen is not known. Individuals selected for sequencing had exhibited CD8+CD57+ cell expansion on flow cytometry. Blood samples were obtained from patients who had received no prior therapy. The sample originates from a study of CD8+CD57+ T cells in acquired aplastic anemia. Study-level findings and limits: Patients and healthy controls showed no significant CD8+ Simpson's diversity difference.

This CDR3 is built from 13 residues. After removal of 2 bases from V and 7 bases from J, the junction contained 7 bases not matched to a gene. Germline lookup yields CDR1 DFQATT and CDR2 SNEGSKA (reference sequence). The template for TCR beta VDJ and CDR3 sequence profiling was genomic DNA. TCRdb analysed the reads with MiXCR anew, one entry per CDR3 protein. Of 150,000 to 200,000 distinct CDR3 sequences in the sample, around half were seen once. The chain uses TRBV20-1 and TRBJ1-1; 7 positions agree with TRBD1. The receptor was isolated from a human donor with aplastic anemia. Material: sorted CD4+, CD8+, or CD8+CD57+ T cells (not recorded which) from PBMCs. CDR3 bases: TGCAGTGCTAGAAGGGACAGCGGATATGAAGCTTTCTTT. It encodes CSARRDSGYEAFF.